Listed below are T cell receptor beta chains from one sample, sequenced in a study of blood T cell repertoires in COVID-19. The assay was immunoSEQ multiplex PCR, and TCRdb's table has in-frame clones only and misses some. The sample holds around 310,000 clones, about nine tenths seen once. Sequencing was carried out using peripheral blood. These receptor sequences come from a woman in her twenties or thirties with COVID-19, enrolled during active disease. Both conserved end residues are part of each CDR3. Fields, in order: V gene, J gene, D gene, clone size, CDR3 DNA, CDR3 protein. D genes are given only for firm matches. Size is stated for part of the rows, as once, few or many counts, or as a class when the clone is expanded.

>TRBV2|TRBJ1-5|TRBD1|-
TGTGCCAGCAGCCCGGGACAGATAAATCAGCCCCAGCATTTT
CASSPGQINQPQHF
>TRBV10-3|TRBJ2-2|TRBD1|-
TGTGCCATCAGTGAGTCGGGCAGGGGGAGAAAAACCGGGGAGCTGTTTTTT
CAISESGRGRKTGELFF
>TRBV11-2|TRBJ1-5|TRBD1|-
TGTGCCAGCAGCGTACAGGGGGGGCAGCCCCAGCATTTT
CASSVQGGQPQHF
>TRBV19|TRBJ1-2|-|-
TGTGCCAGTAGTACCGGGGATGCTAAAGGCTACACCTTC
CASSTGDAKGYTF
>TRBV2|TRBJ1-6|-|-
TGTGCCTCCCGAGGAGACGAAACCTATAATTCACCCCTCCACTTT
CASRGDETYNSPLHF
>TRBV2|TRBJ1-2|-|few
TGTGCCAGCAGTCGGGAGGTACTGACTAACTATGGCTACACCTTC
CASSREVLTNYGYTF
>TRBV2|TRBJ1-1|TRBD1|once
TGTGCCAGCAAATCGCAGGGGGCTGTGAACACTGAAGCTTTCTTT
CASKSQGAVNTEAFF
>TRBV28|TRBJ1-2|TRBD1|once
TGTGCCAGCAGGTCTACAGGGGGCAAGGATGGCTACACCTTC
CASRSTGGKDGYTF
>TRBV30|TRBJ1-5|-|-
TGTGCCTGGTCAAGGGGTCGGAGCAATCAGCCCCAGCATTTT
CAWSRGRSNQPQHF
>TRBV5-8|TRBJ2-3|TRBD1|-
TGTGCCAGCAGCGGACAGGGAATTCGGGTAGATACGCAGTATTTT
CASSGQGIRVDTQYF
>TRBV5-1|TRBJ1-3|-|-
TGCGCCAGCAGCTTGGGAACAGGGACTGGAAACACCATATATTTT
CASSLGTGTGNTIYF
>TRBV23-1|TRBJ2-3|-|-
TGCGCCAGCAGTCCTAGCGTCGAGAGTACAGATACGCAGTATTTT
CASSPSVESTDTQYF
>TRBV28|TRBJ1-1|-|once
TGTGCCAGCAGTTTATGGACAGAGAACACTGAAGCTTTCTTT
CASSLWTENTEAFF
>TRBV10-1|TRBJ2-5|-|-
TGCGCCAGCAGTGAGGCGGGGAGAGAGACCCAGTACTTC
CASSEAGRETQYF
>TRBV6-5|TRBJ2-2|TRBD1|-
TGTGCCAGCAGCCCGGACAGGGCGGGAACCGGGGAGCTGTTTTTT
CASSPDRAGTGELFF
>TRBV18|TRBJ2-7|TRBD2|once
TGTGCCAGCTCATCGGGACTAGCGGGAGATACCCAGTACTTC
CASSSGLAGDTQYF
>TRBV7-9|TRBJ2-5|TRBD2|-
TGTGCCAGCAGCTTAGTAGCGGGAGGGCGAGAGACCCAGTACTTC
CASSLVAGGRETQYF
>TRBV5-1|TRBJ2-5|TRBD1|-
TGCGCCAGCAGTAACCCCGGGACAGGGGCCGAGACCCAGTACTTC
CASSNPGTGAETQYF
>TRBV7-3|TRBJ2-1|TRBD1|-
TGTGCCAGCAGCTTAGGACAGGGCACCTACAATGAGCAGTTCTTC
CASSLGQGTYNEQFF
>TRBV19|TRBJ1-5|TRBD1|-
TGTGCCAGCAGGACAGGGGTCCAGCCCCAGCATTTT
CASRTGVQPQHF
>TRBV7-2|TRBJ1-6|-|-
TGTGCCAGCAGCAACTTGCCTTTGGGGGCACCCAATTCACCCCTCCACTTT
CASSNLPLGAPNSPLHF
>TRBV6-6|TRBJ1-2|TRBD1|once
TGTGCCAGCATGCTTGGACAGGGTAACTATGGCTACACCTTC
CASMLGQGNYGYTF
>TRBV5-6|TRBJ2-1|TRBD2|-
TGTGCCAGCAGCCGTGTCTGGCGGGAGTCAGGGAATGAGCAGTTCTTC
CASSRVWRESGNEQFF
>TRBV9|TRBJ1-1|-|-
TGTGCCAGCAGCCTTAGGGGTCAGATGAACACTGAAGCTTTCTTT
CASSLRGQMNTEAFF
>TRBV9|TRBJ2-1|-|-
TGTGCCAGCAGCGTAGACGGGATCAGATACAATGAGCAGTTCTTC
CASSVDGIRYNEQFF
>TRBV18|TRBJ1-4|TRBD1|-
TGTGCCAGCTCGCCGGGACAGGGTGATGAAAAACTGTTTTTT
CASSPGQGDEKLFF
>TRBV2|TRBJ2-7|-|-
TGTGCCAGCACCGCCTGGGGGGGCCTAAAAAACGAGCAGTACTTC
CASTAWGGLKNEQYF
>TRBV5-1|TRBJ2-3|TRBD2|once
TGCGCCAGCAGCGAGGGACTAGCAGCCACAGATACGCAGTATTTT
CASSEGLAATDTQYF
>TRBV10-2|TRBJ1-4|-|-
TGCGCCTCCAGTAAGGGGTCTGGAGAAAAACTGTTTTTT
CASSKGSGEKLFF
>TRBV5-1|TRBJ2-5|-|-
TGCGCCAGCAGCTTCGGTAAAGAGACCCAGTACTTC
CASSFGKETQYF
>TRBV28|TRBJ2-7|-|-
TGTGCCAGTACTATACAGGGTAGTACGTCCTACGAGCAGTACTTC
CASTIQGSTSYEQYF
>TRBV7-6|TRBJ2-1|TRBD2|once
TGTGCCAGCAGCTTTGGACTAGCGGGAGGGGGTTGGCAGTTCTTC
CASSFGLAGGGWQFF
>TRBV30|TRBJ2-7|-|-
TGTGCCTGGAGTGCGGCAGGAGGGAACTACGAGCAGTACTTC
CAWSAAGGNYEQYF
>TRBV4-2|TRBJ1-2|TRBD1|-
TGTGCCAGCAGCCCTCATACCGGGACAGGGGGCTACTATGGCTACACCTTC
CASSPHTGTGGYYGYTF
>TRBV11-2|TRBJ2-5|TRBD2|-
TGTGCCAGCACCAAAATTGAGACTAGCGGGATGAGAGTCCAGTACTTC
CASTKIETSGMRVQYF
>TRBV19|TRBJ2-2|TRBD1|-
TGTGCCAGTAGTATCCACTACGGGACAGGGTCGAACACCGGGGAGCTGTTTTTT
CASSIHYGTGSNTGELFF
>TRBV15|TRBJ2-5|TRBD2|-
TGTGCCACCAGCAGAGTCCTAGCGGGAGGAGAGACCCAGTACTTC
CATSRVLAGGETQYF
>TRBV9|TRBJ2-3|TRBD2|-
TGTGCCAGCAGCGTAGATGGGGGAAGCGGGAGTTCCCCAGATACGCAGTATTTT
CASSVDGGSGSSPDTQYF
>TRBV7-9|TRBJ2-5|TRBD2|-
TGTGCCAGCAGCCGTGGGACTAGCGAAGAGACCCAGTACTTC
CASSRGTSEETQYF
>TRBV18|TRBJ1-1|TRBD1|-
TGTGCCAGCTCACCCCGGGACAGTGAAGCTTTCTTT
CASSPRDSEAFF
>TRBV13|TRBJ1-1|-|-
TGTGCCAGCAGCTTAGGCGCGGGGGACACTGAAGCTTTCTTT
CASSLGAGDTEAFF
>TRBV29-1|TRBJ2-1|TRBD2|-
TGCAGCGTTGATTTGTGGGAGGGCTCTGAGCAGTTCTTC
CSVDLWEGSEQFF
>TRBV19|TRBJ1-4|-|once
TGTGCCAGTATAGGGGCAGCAACTAATGAAAAACTGTTTTTT
CASIGAATNEKLFF
>TRBV4-3|TRBJ1-1|TRBD1|-
TGCGCCAGCAGCCAAGGGGGGACAGGTGCCACTGAAGCTTTCTTT
CASSQGGTGATEAFF
>TRBV2|TRBJ1-5|TRBD1|-
TGTGCCAGCAGTGACAGAGGGGGCGCGGGTCAGCCCCAGCATTTT
CASSDRGGAGQPQHF
>TRBV4-1|TRBJ1-5|-|-
TGCGCCAGCAGCCAAGATACAGGTCTCCTAGGCGGACCCCAGCATTTT
CASSQDTGLLGGPQHF
>TRBV7-8|TRBJ2-5|-|few
TGTGCCAGCAGCCCCGGGGAGACCCAGTACTTC
CASSPGETQYF
>TRBV18|TRBJ2-1|TRBD2|-
TGTGCCAGCTCGCTAATGACAGGGGGCGGACTAGCGGGGCCCGTGTGGAATGAGCAGTTCTTC
CASSLMTGGGLAGPVWNEQFF
>TRBV5-8|TRBJ1-1|TRBD1|-
TGTGCCAGCAGCCTCCGGGAGGGACAGGGTGAAGCTTTCTTT
CASSLREGQGEAFF
>TRBV5-1|TRBJ2-5|-|-
TGCGCCAGCAACGGACTACGCGCCCAAGAGACCCAGTACTTC
CASNGLRAQETQYF
>TRBV29-1|TRBJ2-5|-|-
TGCAGCGTTGAAACAGGGACCCAGTACTTC
CSVETGTQYF
>TRBV6-5|TRBJ2-7|TRBD2|-
TGTGCCAGCAGTTACAGTGCGGGAGGGTACGAGCAGTACTTC
CASSYSAGGYEQYF
>TRBV9|TRBJ1-1|-|-
TGTGCCAGCAGGGGAGGGAACACTGAAGCTTTCTTT
CASRGGNTEAFF
>TRBV4-1|TRBJ1-2|-|-
TGCGCCAGCAGCCAAGACCCAGGGCACAGTGGCTACACCTTC
CASSQDPGHSGYTF